This T cell receptor (beta chain) was profiled in a study of blood T cell repertoires in COVID-19. As for the study in general: The United States, Italy and Spain provided the acute and convalescent COVID-19 samples. Sources were T cells, B-cell-depleted T cells, or PBMCs; the material itself was cDNA or gDNA.

In the original analysis: Amplification of reference gene primers provided the estimated nucleated cell counts. Only in-frame clones appear in the TCRdb table, and some are missing; sequencing was by immunoSEQ multiplex PCR. That table furnishes V, J and clone size, whereas the DNA furnished D and trimming. The repertoire has 300,000 to 350,000 clones, over 90% of them found once; the top ten carry roughly 3.9%. Cohorts were determined from participant-reported clinical history. V shed 3 bases, J shed 3 bases, and the junction held 6 bases outside the gene matches. The V gene's germline CDR1 is SGHNT and CDR2 YYREEE (reference sequence). This CDR3 region has 15 residues.

The chain combines TRBV5-4 with TRBJ1-2, with 9 positions matching TRBD1. The origin of this receptor is a woman between 25 and 40 years old who had been exposed to COVID-19. The specimen sequenced was PBMCs or T cells enriched from blood (not recorded which). The DNA for the CDR3 is TGTGCCAGCAGCTATAACAGGGGGCTTTACTATGGCTACACCTTC. It specifies CASSYNRGLYYGYTF.